The 2 T cell receptor beta chains presented below share a single source sample, sequenced in a study of T cell responses to AZD1222 COVID-19 vaccine. Here immunoSEQ multiplex PCR was the method, and the copy in TCRdb shows in-frame clones only, minus some. The repertoire holds about 180,000 clones, with 70% to 90% as singletons. Specimen: peripheral blood, collected 28 days after the second dose of the MenACWY control vaccine. These receptors originate from an adult who received the MenACWY meningococcal vaccine as a control.

The rearrangement uses TRBV19 and TRBJ2-3; no reliable D call. The CDR3 extends over 18 amino acids. Germline V gene sequence: CDR1 LNHDA, CDR2 SQIVND (reference sequence). V was pared by 3 bases and J by 3 bases, with 22 bases between. CDR3 sequence: CASSIAMTALFGTDTQYF. The CDR3 region has the DNA TGTGCCAGTAGTATTGCTATGACGGCTTTATTTGGGACAGATACGCAGTATTTT.

The chain has TRBV3-1 (or the pseudogene TRBV3-2) and TRBJ2-1, with D tentatively TRBD1 or TRBD2 (5 bases each). The germline CDR1 and CDR2 sequences are LGHDT and YNNKEL (reference sequence). The CDR3 is 15 amino acids. The V gene lost 0 bases and the J gene lost 8 bases, with 14 bases spanning the gap. CDR3 DNA: TGTGCCAGCAGCCAAGACGGGGCAGTAGCCGATGAGCAGTTCTTC. It is translated as CASSQDGAVADEQFF.